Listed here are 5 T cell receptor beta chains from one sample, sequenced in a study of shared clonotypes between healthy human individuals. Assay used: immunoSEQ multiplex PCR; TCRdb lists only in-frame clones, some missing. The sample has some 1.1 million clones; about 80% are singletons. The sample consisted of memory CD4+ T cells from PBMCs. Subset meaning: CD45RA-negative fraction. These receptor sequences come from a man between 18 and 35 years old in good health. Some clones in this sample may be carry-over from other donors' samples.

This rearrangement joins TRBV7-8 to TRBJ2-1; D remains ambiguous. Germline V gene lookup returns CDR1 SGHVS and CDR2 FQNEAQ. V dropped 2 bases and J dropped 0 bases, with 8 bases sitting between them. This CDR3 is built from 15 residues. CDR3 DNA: TGTGCCAGCAGCTTATCGGCTAGCTCCTACAATGAGCAGTTCTTC. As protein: CASSLSASSYNEQFF.

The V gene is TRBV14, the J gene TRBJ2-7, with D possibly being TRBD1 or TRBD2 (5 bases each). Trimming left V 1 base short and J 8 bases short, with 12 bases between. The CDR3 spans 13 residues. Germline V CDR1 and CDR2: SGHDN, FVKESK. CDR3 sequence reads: CASSQVGTRQQYF. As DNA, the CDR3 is TGTGCCAGCAGCCAAGTCGGGACCCGGCAGCAGTACTTC.

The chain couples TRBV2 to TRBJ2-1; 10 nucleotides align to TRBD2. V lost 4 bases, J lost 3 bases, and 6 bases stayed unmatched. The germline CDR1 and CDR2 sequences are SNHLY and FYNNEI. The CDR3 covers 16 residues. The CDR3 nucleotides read TGTGCCAGCAGTGGGAAGCGGGAGGGCCTCTACAATGAGCAGTTCTTC. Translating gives CASSGKREGLYNEQFF.

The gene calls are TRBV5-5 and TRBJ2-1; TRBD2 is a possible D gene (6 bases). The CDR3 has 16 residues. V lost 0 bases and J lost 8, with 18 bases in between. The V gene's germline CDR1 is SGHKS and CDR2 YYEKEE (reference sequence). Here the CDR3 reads CASSLGPSVVIDEQFF. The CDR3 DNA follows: TGTGCCAGCAGCTTGGGACCTAGCGTGGTTATAGATGAGCAGTTCTTC.

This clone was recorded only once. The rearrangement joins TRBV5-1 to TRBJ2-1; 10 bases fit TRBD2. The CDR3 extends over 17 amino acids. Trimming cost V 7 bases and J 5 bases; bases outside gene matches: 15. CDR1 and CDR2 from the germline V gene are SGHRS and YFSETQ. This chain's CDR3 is CASQPRPLAGANNEQFF. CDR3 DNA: TGCGCCAGCCAACCTCGGCCCCTAGCGGGAGCAAACAATGAGCAGTTCTTC.